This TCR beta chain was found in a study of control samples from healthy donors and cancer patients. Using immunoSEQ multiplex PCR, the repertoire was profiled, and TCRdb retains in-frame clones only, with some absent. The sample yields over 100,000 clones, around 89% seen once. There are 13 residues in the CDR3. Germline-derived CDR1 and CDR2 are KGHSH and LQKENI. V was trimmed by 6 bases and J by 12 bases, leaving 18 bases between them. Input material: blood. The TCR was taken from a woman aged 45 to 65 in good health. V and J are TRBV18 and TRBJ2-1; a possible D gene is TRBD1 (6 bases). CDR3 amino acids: CASSKGAGERQFF. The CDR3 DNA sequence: TGTGCCAGCTCGAAAGGGGCAGGGGAAAGGCAGTTCTTC.